The clone carrying this T cell receptor beta chain was recorded at least ten times. The time point is: newly diagnosed GD, antithyroid drugs for less than 3 months. The TCR library used RNA extracted from PBMCs. These data originate in a study of regulatory T cells in long-lasting Graves disease. CDR1 is MGHRA and CDR2 is YSYEKL in the germline V gene. Trimming removed 1 base from V and 1 base from J, with 16 bases in between. The CDR3 is 17 amino acids. Both iRepertoire HTBI primers and Arm-PCR of CDR3 regions were used to build the TCR beta libraries. TCRdb called the multiplex PCR reads again in MiXCR, with one record for every CDR3 protein. The data hold a few hundred thousand distinct CDR3 sequences, with 15% to 20% observed a single time. The sample was also reused in another study, on T cells in Graves' hyperthyroidism and ophthalmopathy.

This receptor was identified in a woman under 30 with Graves disease. This specimen consisted of peripheral blood mononuclear cells (PBMCs), obtained at new diagnosis, from a patient treated with antithyroid drugs. This chain uses TRBV4-1 with TRBJ2-5, with D possibly TRBD2 on 5 matching bases. CDR3 loop: CASSQAHGWRAQETQYF. The CDR3 region has the DNA TGCGCCAGCAGCCAAGCCCATGGGTGGCGGGCCCAAGAGACCCAGTACTTC.